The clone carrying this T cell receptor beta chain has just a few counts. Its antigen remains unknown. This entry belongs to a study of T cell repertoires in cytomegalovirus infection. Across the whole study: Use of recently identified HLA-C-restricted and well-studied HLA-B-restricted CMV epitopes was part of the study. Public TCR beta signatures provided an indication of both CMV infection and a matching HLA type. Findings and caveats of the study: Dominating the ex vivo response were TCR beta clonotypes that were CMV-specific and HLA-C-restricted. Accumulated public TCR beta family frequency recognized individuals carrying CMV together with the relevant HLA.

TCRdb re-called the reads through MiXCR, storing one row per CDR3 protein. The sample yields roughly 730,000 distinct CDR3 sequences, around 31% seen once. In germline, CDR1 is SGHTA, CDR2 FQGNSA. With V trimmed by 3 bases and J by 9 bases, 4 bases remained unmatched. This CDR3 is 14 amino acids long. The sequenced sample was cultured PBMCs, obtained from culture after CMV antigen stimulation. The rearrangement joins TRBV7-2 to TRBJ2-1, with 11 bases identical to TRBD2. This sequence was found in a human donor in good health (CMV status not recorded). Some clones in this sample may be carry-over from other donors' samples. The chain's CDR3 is CASSFSGRASEQFF. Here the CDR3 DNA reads TGTGCCAGCAGCTTTAGCGGGAGGGCCAGTGAGCAGTTCTTC.